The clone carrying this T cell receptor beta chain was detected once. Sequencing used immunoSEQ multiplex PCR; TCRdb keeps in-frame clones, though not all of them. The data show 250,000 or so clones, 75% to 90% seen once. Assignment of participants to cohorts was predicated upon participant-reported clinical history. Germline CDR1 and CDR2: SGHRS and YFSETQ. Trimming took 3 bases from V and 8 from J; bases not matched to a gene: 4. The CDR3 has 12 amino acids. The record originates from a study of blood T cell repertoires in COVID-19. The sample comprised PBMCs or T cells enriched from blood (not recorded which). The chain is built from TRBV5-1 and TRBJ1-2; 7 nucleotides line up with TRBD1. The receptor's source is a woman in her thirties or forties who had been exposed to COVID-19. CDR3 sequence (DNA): TGCGCCAGCAGCTACAGGGGAGAGGGCTACACCTTC. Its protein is CASSYRGEGYTF.